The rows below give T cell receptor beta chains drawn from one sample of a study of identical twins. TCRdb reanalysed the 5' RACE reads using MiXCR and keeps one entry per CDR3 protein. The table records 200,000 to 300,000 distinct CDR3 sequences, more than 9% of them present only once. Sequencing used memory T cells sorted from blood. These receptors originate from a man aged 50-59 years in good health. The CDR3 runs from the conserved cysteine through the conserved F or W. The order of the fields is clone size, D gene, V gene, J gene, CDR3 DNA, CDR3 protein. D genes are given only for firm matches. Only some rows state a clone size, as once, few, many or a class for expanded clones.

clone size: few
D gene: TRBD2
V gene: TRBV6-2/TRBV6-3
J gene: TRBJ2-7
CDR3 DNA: TGTGCCAGCAGGCTAGCGGGATCTTCTGCGAAGAGGTCCTACGAGCAGTACTTC
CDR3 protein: CASRLAGSSAKRSYEQYF

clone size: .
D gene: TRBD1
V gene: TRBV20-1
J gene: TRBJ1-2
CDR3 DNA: TGCAGTGCTAGAACCACCGGGACAGGGGTGTTATATGGCTACACCTTC
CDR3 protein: CSARTTGTGVLYGYTF

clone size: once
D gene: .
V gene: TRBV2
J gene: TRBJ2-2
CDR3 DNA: TGTGCCAGCAGTGACAAGGTACTGACTGCGAACACCGGGGAGCTGTTTTTT
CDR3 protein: CASSDKVLTANTGELFF

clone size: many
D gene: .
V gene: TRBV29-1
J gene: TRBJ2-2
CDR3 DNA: TGCAGCGTTGGGCAGGGTTTGAACACCGGGGAGCTGTTTTTT
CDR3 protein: CSVGQGLNTGELFF

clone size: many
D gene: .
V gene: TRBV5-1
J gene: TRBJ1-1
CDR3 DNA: TGCGCCAGCAGCTTATCACAGGGTTCATTTGGCACTGAAGCTTTCTTT
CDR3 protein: CASSLSQGSFGTEAFF

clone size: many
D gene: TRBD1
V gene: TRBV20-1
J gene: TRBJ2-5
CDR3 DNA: TGCAGTGCAGCCGGACAGGCCGAGACCCAGTACTTC
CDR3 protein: CSAAGQAETQYF

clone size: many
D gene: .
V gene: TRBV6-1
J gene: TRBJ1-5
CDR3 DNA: TGTGCCAGCAGCCAATACGGGACTACTGTCAGCAATCAGCCCCAGCATTTT
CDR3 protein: CASSQYGTTVSNQPQHF

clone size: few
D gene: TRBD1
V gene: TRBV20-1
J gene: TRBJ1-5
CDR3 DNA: TGCAGTGCTAAGGGACAGAGCAATCAGCCCCAGCATTTT
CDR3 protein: CSAKGQSNQPQHF

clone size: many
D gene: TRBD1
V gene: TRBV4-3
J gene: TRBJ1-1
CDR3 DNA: TGCGCCAGCAGCCAGGTAAGATTGGGACAGAAAGAAGCTTTCTTT
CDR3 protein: CASSQVRLGQKEAFF

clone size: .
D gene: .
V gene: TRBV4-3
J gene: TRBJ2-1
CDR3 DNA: TGCGCCAGCAGCCAAGAAGAGGCCGACAGGTACAATGAGCAGTTCTTC
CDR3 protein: CASSQEEADRYNEQFF

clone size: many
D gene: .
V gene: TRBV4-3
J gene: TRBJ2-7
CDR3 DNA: TGCGCCAGCAGCCAAGACACAGACAGCTACGAGCAGTACTTC
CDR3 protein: CASSQDTDSYEQYF

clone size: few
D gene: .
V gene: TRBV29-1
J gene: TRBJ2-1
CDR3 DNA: TGCAGCGTAGCCGAGAGTAATGAGCAGTTCTTC
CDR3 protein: CSVAESNEQFF

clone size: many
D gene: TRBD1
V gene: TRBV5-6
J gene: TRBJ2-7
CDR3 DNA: TGTGCCAGCAGCTGGACAGGGGGATTAGAGCAGTACTTC
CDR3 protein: CASSWTGGLEQYF

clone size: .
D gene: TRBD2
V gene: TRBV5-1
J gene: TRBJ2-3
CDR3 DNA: TGCGCCAGCAGCGTAAGCGGGGGTCGCACAGATACGCAGTATTTT
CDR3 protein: CASSVSGGRTDTQYF

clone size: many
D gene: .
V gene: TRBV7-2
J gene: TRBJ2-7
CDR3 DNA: TGTGCCAGCAGCTTAGGGTGGGGTCTCGAGCAGTACTTC
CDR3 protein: CASSLGWGLEQYF

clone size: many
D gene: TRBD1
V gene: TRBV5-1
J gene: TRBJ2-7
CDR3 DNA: TGCGCCAGCAGCGCGGGACAGGGGTCTTCTTACGAGCAGTACTTC
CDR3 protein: CASSAGQGSSYEQYF

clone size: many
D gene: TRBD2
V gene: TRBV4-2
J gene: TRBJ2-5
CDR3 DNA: TGTGCCAGCAGCCGTTTAGCGGGGGGACTCCAAGAGACCCAGTACTTC
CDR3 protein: CASSRLAGGLQETQYF

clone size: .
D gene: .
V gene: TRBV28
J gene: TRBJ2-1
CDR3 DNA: TGTGCCAGCAGAACCGTTATGAGCTCCTACAATGAGCAGTTCTTC
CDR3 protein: CASRTVMSSYNEQFF

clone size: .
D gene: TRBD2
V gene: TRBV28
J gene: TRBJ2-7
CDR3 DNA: TGTGCCAGCAGTTTGGCGCTACCCGGGACTAGCGGGAGATCCGAGCAGTACTTC
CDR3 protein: CASSLALPGTSGRSEQYF

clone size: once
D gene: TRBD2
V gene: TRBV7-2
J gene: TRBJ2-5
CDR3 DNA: TGTGCCAGCAGCCGAAGGACTAGCGGGAATCGGACCCAGTACTTC
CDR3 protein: CASSRRTSGNRTQYF

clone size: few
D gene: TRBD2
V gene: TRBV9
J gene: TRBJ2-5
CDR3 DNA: TGTGCCAGCAGCGTAGGCCCAACTAGCGGGGGGAACCAAGAGACCCAGTACTTC
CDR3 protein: CASSVGPTSGGNQETQYF

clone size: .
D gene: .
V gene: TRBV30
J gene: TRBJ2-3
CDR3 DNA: TGTGCCTGGAGCCCCGGACAAGAAATAAAGTATTTT
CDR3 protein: CAWSPGQEIKYF

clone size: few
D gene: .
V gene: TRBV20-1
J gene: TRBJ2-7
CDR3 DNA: TGCAGTGCTAGGATGTCAGGGCCACCCTACGAGCAGTACTTC
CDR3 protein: CSARMSGPPYEQYF

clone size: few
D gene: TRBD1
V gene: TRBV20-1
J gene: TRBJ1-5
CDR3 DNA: TGCAGTGCTAAGGCGACAGGGTATCAGCCCCAGCATTTT
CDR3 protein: CSAKATGYQPQHF

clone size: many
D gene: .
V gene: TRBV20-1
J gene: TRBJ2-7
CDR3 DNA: TGCAGTGCTATAACTAGGCCAACCTACGAGCAGTACTTC
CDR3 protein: CSAITRPTYEQYF

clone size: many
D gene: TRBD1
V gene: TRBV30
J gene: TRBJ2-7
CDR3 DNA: TGTGCCTGGAGTGCTGGACAGGGGTGGAACGAGCAGTACTTC
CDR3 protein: CAWSAGQGWNEQYF

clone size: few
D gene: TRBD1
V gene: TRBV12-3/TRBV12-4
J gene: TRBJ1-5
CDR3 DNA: TGTGCCAGCAGTTTAGGGACAGGGGGGCCCTCTAGCAATCAGCCCCAGCATTTT
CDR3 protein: CASSLGTGGPSSNQPQHF

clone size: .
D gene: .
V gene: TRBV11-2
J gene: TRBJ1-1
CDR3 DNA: TGTGCCAGCAGCCCTTATAAACCTGGAGGATCAGTTGGACAAAGACCCTCTGAAGCTTTCTTT
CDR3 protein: CASSPYKPGGSVGQRPSEAFF

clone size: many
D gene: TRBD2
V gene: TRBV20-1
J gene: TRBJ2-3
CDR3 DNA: TGCAGTGCTAGAAGCCTAGCGGGGTACACAGATACGCAGTATTTT
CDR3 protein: CSARSLAGYTDTQYF

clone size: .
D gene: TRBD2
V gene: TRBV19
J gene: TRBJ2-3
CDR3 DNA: TGTGCCAGTACACGACGCGGGGGGAGCACAGATACGCAGTATTTT
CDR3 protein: CASTRRGGSTDTQYF

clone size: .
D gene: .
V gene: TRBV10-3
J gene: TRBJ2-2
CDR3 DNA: TGTGCCATCAAGCATACGAACACCGGGGAGCTGTTTTTT
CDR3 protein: CAIKHTNTGELFF

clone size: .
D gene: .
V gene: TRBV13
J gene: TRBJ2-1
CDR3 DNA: TGTGCCAGCAGCTTAGGGGGAATAGTGTGGAATGAGCAGTTCTTC
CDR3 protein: CASSLGGIVWNEQFF

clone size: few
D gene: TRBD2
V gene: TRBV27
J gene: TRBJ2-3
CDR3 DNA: TGTGCCAGCAGTCCCGGCGGGACTAGCGTCACAGATACGCAGTATTTT
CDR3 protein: CASSPGGTSVTDTQYF

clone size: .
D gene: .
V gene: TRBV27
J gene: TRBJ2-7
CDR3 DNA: TGTGCCAGCAGCCCACCTGGTGGGAGAAGGTACGAGCAGTACTTC
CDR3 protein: CASSPPGGRRYEQYF

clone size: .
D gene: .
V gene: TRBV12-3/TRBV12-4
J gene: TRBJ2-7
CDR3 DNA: TGTGCCAGCAGCGGGACGGTCTACGAGCAGTACTTC
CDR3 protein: CASSGTVYEQYF

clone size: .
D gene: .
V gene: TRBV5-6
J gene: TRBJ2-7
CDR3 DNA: TGTGCCAGCAGCCCGACTATCCCCTACGAGCAGTACTTC
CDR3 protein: CASSPTIPYEQYF

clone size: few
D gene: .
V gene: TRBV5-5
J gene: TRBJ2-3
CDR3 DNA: TGTGCCAGCAGCTTGGGTCTAGGAGGTTTGGTCGGGGCAGATACGCAGTATTTT
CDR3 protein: CASSLGLGGLVGADTQYF

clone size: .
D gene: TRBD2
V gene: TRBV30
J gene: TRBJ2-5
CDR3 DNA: TGTGCCTGGAGTGTGAGTAGCGGGGGTCAACGAAGGGCCCAAGAGACCCAGTACTTC
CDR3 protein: CAWSVSSGGQRRAQETQYF

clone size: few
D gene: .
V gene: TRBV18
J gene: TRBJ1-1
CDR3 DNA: TGTGCCAGCTCACCACCGATGGGCACCCAGAACACTGAAGCTTTCTTT
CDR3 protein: CASSPPMGTQNTEAFF

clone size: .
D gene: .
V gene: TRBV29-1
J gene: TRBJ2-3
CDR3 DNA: TGCAGCGGGGACGCCGGACTCACAGATACGCAGTATTTT
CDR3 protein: CSGDAGLTDTQYF

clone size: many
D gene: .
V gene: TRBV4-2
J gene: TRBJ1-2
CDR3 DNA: TGTGCCAGCAGCCAACGGTTATATGGCTACACCTTC
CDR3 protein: CASSQRLYGYTF

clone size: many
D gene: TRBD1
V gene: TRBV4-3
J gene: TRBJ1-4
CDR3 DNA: TGCGCCAGCAGCCAGGGTTACCGACCGACAGGGGCGAGACCTAATGAAAAACTGTTTTTT
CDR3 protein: CASSQGYRPTGARPNEKLFF

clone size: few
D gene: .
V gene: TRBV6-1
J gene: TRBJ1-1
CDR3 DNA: TGTGCCAGCAGGATAGATCGAAGTACCACTGAAGCTTTCTTT
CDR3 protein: CASRIDRSTTEAFF

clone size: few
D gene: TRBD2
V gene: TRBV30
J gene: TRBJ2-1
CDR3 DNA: TGTGCGGGGGAGGGCCTAGGCAATGAGCAGTTCTTC
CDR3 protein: CAGEGLGNEQFF

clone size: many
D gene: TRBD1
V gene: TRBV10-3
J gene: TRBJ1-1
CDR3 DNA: TGTGCCATCAGTGCACAGGGGGTTGACACTGAAGCTTTCTTT
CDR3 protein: CAISAQGVDTEAFF

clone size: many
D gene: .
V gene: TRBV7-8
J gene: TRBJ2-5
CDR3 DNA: TGTGCCAGCAGCCTACTAACGGACAGAGAACAGTACTTC
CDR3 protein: CASSLLTDREQYF

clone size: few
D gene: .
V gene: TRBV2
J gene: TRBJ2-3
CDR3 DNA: TGTGCCAGCGGCCTGTTGGCCACAGATACGCAGTATTTT
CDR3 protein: CASGLLATDTQYF

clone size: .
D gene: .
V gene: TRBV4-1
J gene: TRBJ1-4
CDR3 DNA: TGCGCCAGCAGCCTTGGGGTTAGGGGCAAGGGTAATGAAAAACTGTTTTTT
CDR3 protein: CASSLGVRGKGNEKLFF

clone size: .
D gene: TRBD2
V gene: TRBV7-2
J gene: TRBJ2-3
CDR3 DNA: TGTGCCAGCAGCCAATGGGCGGGGGGTCTTAGCACAGATACGCAGTATTTT
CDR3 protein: CASSQWAGGLSTDTQYF

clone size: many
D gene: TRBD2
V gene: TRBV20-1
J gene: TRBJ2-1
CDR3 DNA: TGCAGTGCAAAACGAGCGGGATTGCCCTACAATGAGCAGTTCTTC
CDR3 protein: CSAKRAGLPYNEQFF

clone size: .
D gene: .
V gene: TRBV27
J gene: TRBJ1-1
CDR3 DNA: TGTGCCAGCAGTTGGGTAGGACACATGAACACTGAAGCTTTCTTT
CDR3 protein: CASSWVGHMNTEAFF

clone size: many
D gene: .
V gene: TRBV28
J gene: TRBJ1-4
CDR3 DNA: TGTGCCAGCAGTGGTGGGCCAACTAATGAAAAACTGTTTTTT
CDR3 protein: CASSGGPTNEKLFF

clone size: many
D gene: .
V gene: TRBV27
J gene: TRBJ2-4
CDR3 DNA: TGTGCCAGCAGTTTATCGTACCGGGGCATTCAGTACTTC
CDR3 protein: CASSLSYRGIQYF